This T cell receptor (beta chain) stems from a study of cytomegalovirus exposure and HLA in healthy donors. General study results and limits: The classifier reportedly diagnosed cytomegalovirus status with high specificity and sensitivity. Around 160 TCR beta chains were listed as cytomegalovirus-associated.

The V end was cut by 5 bases, the J end by 4 bases, with 12 bases between. CDR3 length: 15 amino acids. The germline gives CDR1 SGHAT, CDR2 FQNNGV. The study ran its PCR with 60 Vbeta and 13 Jbeta primers. This table comes from immunoSEQ multiplex PCR, and its TCRdb copy is limited to in-frame clones, with some not included. Of 85,000 to 130,000 clones detected, 70% to 85% appear once; the ten largest clones hold approximately 3.7%. Regarding this clone: Antigen: not known.

The genes are TRBV11-2 and TRBJ1-6, with a weak D call TRBD1 (5 bases). What was sequenced was PBMCs. The clonotype was recovered from a man aged 60-69 years in good health and CMV-seronegative. CDR3 DNA sequence: TGTGCCAGCAGCCCCCGACAGAATTATAATTCACCCCTCCACTTT. Protein product: CASSPRQNYNSPLHF. The full variable domain, its missing parts supplied by reference TRBV11-2 and TRBJ1-6, is EAGVAQSPRYKIIEKRQSVAFWCNPISGHATLYWYQQILGQGPKLLIQFQNNGVVDDSQLPKDRFSAERLKGVDSTLKIQPAKLEDSAVYLCASSPRQNYNSPLHFGNGTRLTVT.